These 29 T cell receptor beta chains originate from one sample sequenced in a study of beta chain features in type 1 diabetes. The investigators reverse transcribed all of the isolated RNA, so they sequenced expressed TCRB transcripts. The repertoire was sequenced with immunoSEQ multiplex PCR; TCRdb's copy has only in-frame clones and lacks some. The repertoire includes around 20,000 clones, around 63% of them detected once, and around 4% sits in the top ten. Study-level results: Shorter TCRB CDR3s, moderately but significantly so, marked every one of the four CD4+ subsets in Type 1 diabetes patients.

No antigen has been identified for these receptors. The specimen was Tregs from blood. Receptors originate from a man aged 18 to 29 with type 1 diabetes.

The gene calls are TRBV5-1 and TRBJ1-1, with TRBD1 matching 8 bases. There are 14 residues in the CDR3. Looked up from germline, CDR1 is SGHRS and CDR2 is YFSETQ. With 5 bases clipped from V and 6 bases from J, the junction kept 9 bases outside the gene matches. CDR3 loop: CASRSGQALAEAFF. CDR3 bases: TGCGCCAGCAGGTCGGGACAGGCTCTCGCTGAAGCTTTCTTT. Supplemented by reference TRBV5-1 and TRBJ1-1, the full variable domain reads KAGVTQTPRYLIKTRGQQVTLSCSPISGHRSVSWYQQTPGQGLQFLFEYFSETQRNKGNFPGRFSGRQFSNSRSEMNVSTLELGDSALYLCASRSGQALAEAFFGQGTRLTVV.

The CDR3 reads CAISLATDTQYF. The CDR3 nucleotides are TGTGCCATCAGTTTAGCTACAGATACGCAGTATTTT. This chain connects TRBV10-3 to TRBJ2-3; no reliable D call. The CDR3 is 12 residues long. V was shortened by 5 bases and J by 3 bases, with 6 bases between the two germline ends. Germline V gene data show CDR1 as ENHRY and CDR2 as SYGVKD.

The rearrangement links TRBV19 to TRBJ1-5; the D gene is possibly TRBD1 (5 bases). The CDR3 contains 13 residues. V lost 5 bases and J 4 bases, leaving 9 bases between the germline ends. The V gene's germline CDR1 is LNHDA and CDR2 SQIVND (reference sequence). This CDR3 is CASSVPGNQPQHF. The CDR3 DNA is TGTGCCAGTAGTGTCCCAGGGAATCAGCCCCAGCATTTT.

This clone was detected a few times. The V and J genes are TRBV10-2 and TRBJ1-2; 7 nucleotides align to TRBD1. Per germline, CDR1 WSHSY and CDR2 SAAADI. The V and J ends lost 6 bases and 4 bases, in that order; junction bases with no gene match: 2. This CDR3 contains 12 residues. The CDR3 DNA sequence: TGCGCCAGCAGCTGGGACAGCTATGGCTACACCTTC. Amino acids: CASSWDSYGYTF.

This clone was observed a few times. V gene TRBV29-1 combines with J gene TRBJ2-5; the D gene is possibly TRBD1 (6 bases). V was trimmed by 6 bases and J by 5 bases, leaving 19 bases between them. CDR1 is SQVTM and CDR2 is ANQGSEA in the germline V gene. This CDR3 is built from 14 residues. Here the CDR3 reads CSVGTPLTGETQYF. The CDR3 DNA reads TGCAGCGTGGGGACACCTCTAACCGGGGAGACCCAGTACTTC.

CDR3 loop: CASSEGQGGLETQYF. The CDR3 DNA reads as TGCGCCAGCAGTGAAGGACAGGGGGGTCTGGAGACCCAGTACTTC. The chain couples TRBV10-1 to TRBJ2-5, with 10 bases lining up with TRBD1. The trim removed 3 bases at V and 5 bases at J, leaving 6 bases unmatched. The germline CDR1 and CDR2 sequences are WNHNN and SYGVQD (reference sequence). The CDR3 consists of 15 residues.

This clone has a handful of counts. The rearrangement uses TRBV5-1 and TRBJ2-5, with 15 bases identical to TRBD2. Trimming at V came to 3 bases and at J to 1 base, leaving 1 base not matched to a gene. The CDR3 sequence is 16 residues long. The V gene's germline CDR1 is SGHRS and CDR2 YFSETQ. In DNA form, the CDR3 reads TGCGCCAGCAGCTCGGGACTAGCGGGAGGCCAAGAGACCCAGTACTTC. This translates into CASSSGLAGGQETQYF.

J is TRBJ2-3 and V is TRBV5-1; D is possibly TRBD1 (6 bases). The germline V and J ends were trimmed by 5 bases and 0 bases, with 16 bases remaining between them. The CDR3 sequence is 16 residues long. Germline loops: CDR1 SGHRS, CDR2 YFSETQ. CDR3: CASSLNRQVSTDTQYF. CDR3 sequence (DNA): TGCGCCAGCAGTTTGAACCGACAGGTTAGCACAGATACGCAGTATTTT.

This chain links TRBV10-3 with TRBJ2-5; D is perhaps TRBD1 (5 bases). The CDR3 totals 14 residues. Germline-derived CDR1 and CDR2 are ENHRY and SYGVKD. V was cut by 0 bases and J by 2 bases, with 7 bases left in between. The CDR3 loop is CAISESGQQETQYF. In DNA, the CDR3 is TGTGCCATCAGTGAGTCGGGGCAGCAAGAGACCCAGTACTTC.

J is TRBJ2-3 and V is TRBV29-1; TRBD2 agrees at 10 bases. CDR3 size: 13 residues. Germline values: CDR1 SQVTM, CDR2 ANQGSEA. The V gene end was trimmed by 6 bases and the J gene end by 1 base; junction bases not matched to a gene: 1. CDR3 nucleotide sequence: TGCAGCGTGCTAGCGGGGGGCACAGATACGCAGTATTTT. This encodes CSVLAGGTDTQYF.

The table lists this clone with a few counts. The CDR3 spells CASSLPSGAYEQYF. The CDR3 bases are TGCGCCAGCAGCTTGCCCTCAGGGGCCTACGAGCAGTACTTC. The chain has TRBV5-1 and TRBJ2-7, with D possibly TRBD1 on 6 matching bases. The germline V and J ends were trimmed by 1 base and 2 bases, with 10 bases remaining between them. Germline CDR1 is SGHRS and CDR2 is YFSETQ. The CDR3 has 14 amino acids.

DNA for the CDR3: TGTGCCAGCAGCCCAAAGCGGGGGGGCCAAGAGACCCAGTACTTC. The encoded protein is CASSPKRGGQETQYF. The V gene is TRBV7-2, the J gene TRBJ2-5; 10 nucleotides match TRBD2. Germline V lookup: CDR1 SGHTA, CDR2 FQGNSA. V was pared by 5 bases and J by 1 base, with 4 bases of the junction left unmatched. CDR3 size: 15 residues.

This chain links TRBV14 with TRBJ2-2; D is unresolved. CDR3 size: 14 residues. Trimming took 3 bases from V and 5 from J, leaving 10 bases between them. Germline lookup yields CDR1 SGHDN and CDR2 FVKESK. The CDR3 nucleotides read TGTGCCAGCAGCCAGGCCCACAGTACCGGGGAGCTGTTTTTT. This translates into CASSQAHSTGELFF. Using reference TRBV14 and TRBJ2-2 for the parts outside the CDR3, the full variable domain is EAGVTQFPSHSVIEKGQTVTLRCDPISGHDNLYWYRRVMGKEIKFLLHFVKESKQDESGMPNNRFLAERTGGTYSTLKVQPAELEDSGVYFCASSQAHSTGELFFGEGSRLTVL.

This chain links TRBV5-1 with TRBJ2-5, with no clear D. The CDR3 covers 14 residues. CDR1 SGHRS and CDR2 YFSETQ come from the germline V gene. V shed 0 bases and J shed 5 bases, with 11 bases lying between them. CDR3 loop: CASSLGSQRETQYF. CDR3 nucleotides: TGCGCCAGCAGCTTGGGCAGCCAGAGGGAGACCCAGTACTTC. Filled out from reference TRBV5-1 and TRBJ2-5, the complete variable domain reads KAGVTQTPRYLIKTRGQQVTLSCSPISGHRSVSWYQQTPGQGLQFLFEYFSETQRNKGNFPGRFSGRQFSNSRSEMNVSTLELGDSALYLCASSLGSQRETQYFGPGTRLLVL.

The chain has TRBV27 and TRBJ1-5; D might be TRBD1 (5 bases). CDR3 length equals 14 residues. With 6 bases removed from V and 9 bases from J, the gap between germline ends came to 18 bases. CDR1 is MNHEY and CDR2 is SMNVEV in the germline V gene (reference sequence). The CDR3 DNA reads TGTGCCAGCAGCCAATGGGGGGGGAGGACGCCCCAGCATTTT. It codes for CASSQWGGRTPQHF.

This chain links TRBV6-5 with TRBJ2-1; TRBD2 matches at 7 bases. Germline V gene sequence: CDR1 MNHEY, CDR2 SVGAGI. The CDR3 has 15 amino acids. The V segment lost 6 bases and the J segment 3 bases; nucleotides outside the gene matches: 8. CDR3 sequence: CASSSQRDGYNEQFF. CDR3 DNA: TGTGCCAGCAGCTCCCAGCGGGATGGCTACAATGAGCAGTTCTTC.

The CDR3: CSVDRTSGYEQFF. The DNA for the CDR3 is TGCAGCGTAGACCGGACTAGCGGGTATGAGCAGTTCTTC. The chain is built from TRBV29-1 and TRBJ2-1, with TRBD2 matching 11 bases. The V gene end was trimmed by 6 bases and the J gene end by 8 bases; junction bases not matched to a gene: 6. The CDR3 is made up of 13 amino acids. Germline V gene sequence: CDR1 SQVTM, CDR2 ANQGSEA.

The chain joins TRBV5-1 to TRBJ2-7; 8 nucleotides line up with TRBD1. The CDR3 covers 14 residues. CDR1 and CDR2 from the germline V gene are SGHRS and YFSETQ. Trimming took 3 bases from V and 2 from J; bases not matched to a gene: 4. In DNA, the CDR3 is TGCGCCAGCAGCTCGGGACAGGCTACCTACGAGCAGTACTTC. Encoded protein: CASSSGQATYEQYF.

This chain joins TRBV7-2 and TRBJ2-2, with 9 bases identical to TRBD1. V lost 4 bases, J lost 7 bases, and 13 bases stayed unmatched. The CDR3 contains 17 residues. CDR1 is SGHTA, CDR2 FQGNSA, per germline. CDR3 coding DNA: TGTGCCAGCAGCTCGTCTGGGCCGGACAGGGGAGGCGGGGAGCTGTTTTTT. This gives the protein CASSSSGPDRGGGELFF.

The chain links TRBV18 to TRBJ2-2, with D possibly TRBD1 on 6 matching bases. The V and J ends lost 6 bases and 1 base respectively, with 9 bases between them. Germline CDR1 is KGHSH and CDR2 is LQKENI. This CDR3 has 14 residues. The CDR3 DNA follows: TGTGCCAGCTCGCCGGGACAGAACACCGGGGAGCTGTTTTTT. Translated: CASSPGQNTGELFF. Full variable domain (remainder filled in from reference TRBV18 and TRBJ2-2): NAGVMQNPRHLVRRRGQEARLRCSPMKGHSHVYWYRQLPEEGLKFMVYLQKENIIDESGMPKERFSAEFPKEGPSILRIQQVVRGDSAAYFCASSPGQNTGELFFGEGSRLTVL.

The CDR3 protein is CASSLVYEQYF. CDR3 nucleotides: TGTGCCAGCAGCTTAGTGTATGAGCAGTACTTC. The V call is TRBV7-9, the J call TRBJ2-7, with D unclear. CDR1 is SEHNR, CDR2 FQNEAQ, per germline (reference sequence). This CDR3 spans 11 amino acids. V was clipped by 1 base and J by 7 bases, with 5 bases between them.

The rearrangement uses TRBV4-1 and TRBJ1-2; D may be TRBD1 (6 bases). The V gene lost 1 base and the J gene lost 6 bases, with 9 bases spanning the gap. This CDR3 is built from 13 residues. Germline V CDR1 and CDR2: MGHRA, YSYEKL. The DNA for the CDR3 is TGCGCCAGCAGCCAAGTTACAGGGAATGGCTACACCTTC. Protein: CASSQVTGNGYTF.

This chain links TRBV5-1 with TRBJ1-1; D unresolved. Germline V gene lookup returns CDR1 SGHRS and CDR2 YFSETQ. CDR3 length: 14 amino acids. V lost 0 bases and J lost 11, with 17 bases in between. CDR3 sequence: CASSLEGSGYSAFF. In DNA, the CDR3 is TGCGCCAGCAGCTTGGAAGGGTCGGGGTATTCGGCTTTCTTT. The whole variable domain, remainder taken from reference TRBV5-1 and TRBJ1-1, is KAGVTQTPRYLIKTRGQQVTLSCSPISGHRSVSWYQQTPGQGLQFLFEYFSETQRNKGNFPGRFSGRQFSNSRSEMNVSTLELGDSALYLCASSLEGSGYSAFFGQGTRLTVV.

The rearrangement joins TRBV11-1 to TRBJ1-2; D is ambiguous. This CDR3 has 12 residues. In germline, CDR1 is SGHAT, CDR2 FQDESV (reference sequence). With 2 bases removed from V and 5 bases from J, the gap between germline ends came to 6 bases. CDR3 sequence (DNA): TGTGCCAGCAGCTTATTGTCTTATGGCTACACCTTC. It specifies CASSLLSYGYTF.

The chain combines TRBV2 with TRBJ2-3, with TRBD2 identical over 15 bases. The trim removed 9 bases at V and 6 bases at J, leaving 7 bases unmatched. Germline V gene sequence: CDR1 SNHLY, CDR2 FYNNEI. This CDR3 is 15 amino acids long. CDR3 region: CASTPGLAGGDTQYF. The CDR3 nucleotides are TGTGCCAGTACACCGGGACTAGCGGGAGGTGATACGCAGTATTTT.

The rearrangement joins TRBV6-1 to TRBJ1-5, with D possibly being TRBD1 (5 bases). V was trimmed by 3 bases and J by 6 bases, leaving 18 bases between them. The length of the CDR3 is 16 residues. CDR1 MNHNS and CDR2 SASEGT come from the germline V gene. The CDR3 coding sequence is TGTGCCAGCAGTGACTTGACGGCCCTTACAGGTCAGCCCCAGCATTTT. This sequence encodes CASSDLTALTGQPQHF.

This clone was seen only once. This chain links TRBV5-8 with TRBJ1-5; 9 nucleotides match TRBD1. The trim removed 2 bases at V and 3 bases at J, leaving 6 bases unmatched. CDR3 length: 16 residues. The germline gives CDR1 SGHTS, CDR2 YDEGEE. CDR3 bases: TGTGCCAGCAGCTTTTTGGGACAGGGCTACAATCAGCCCCAGCATTTT. Translation gives CASSFLGQGYNQPQHF.

The V and J genes are TRBV6-1 and TRBJ1-5; TRBD1 matches at 10 bases. With V trimmed by 7 bases and J by 2 bases, 5 bases remained unmatched. Germline V gene lookup returns CDR1 MNHNS and CDR2 SASEGT. This CDR3 is 15 amino acids long. CDR3 sequence reads: CASTRGTGGNQPQHF. The CDR3 coding sequence is TGTGCCAGCACCAGGGGGACAGGGGGCAATCAGCCCCAGCATTTT.

The rearrangement joins TRBV7-2 to TRBJ2-3, with 15 bases that match TRBD2. Per germline, CDR1 SGHTA and CDR2 FQGNSA. Trimming took 2 bases from V and 3 from J; bases not matched to a gene: 3. The CDR3 is 17 amino acids. The CDR3: CASSLKGLAGGTDTQYF. CDR3 DNA sequence: TGTGCCAGCAGCTTAAAGGGACTAGCGGGGGGAACAGATACGCAGTATTTT.